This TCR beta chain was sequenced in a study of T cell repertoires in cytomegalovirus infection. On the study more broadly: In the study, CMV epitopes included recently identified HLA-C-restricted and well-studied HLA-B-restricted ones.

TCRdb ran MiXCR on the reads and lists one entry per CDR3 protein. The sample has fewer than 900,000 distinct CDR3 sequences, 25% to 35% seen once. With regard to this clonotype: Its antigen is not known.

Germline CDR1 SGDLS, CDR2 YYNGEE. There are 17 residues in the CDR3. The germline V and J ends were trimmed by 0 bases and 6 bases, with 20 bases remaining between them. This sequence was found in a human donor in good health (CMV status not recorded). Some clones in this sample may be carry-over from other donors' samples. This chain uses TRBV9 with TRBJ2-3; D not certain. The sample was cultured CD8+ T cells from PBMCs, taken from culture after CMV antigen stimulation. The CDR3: CASSVGLFYGSTDTQYF. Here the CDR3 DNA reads TGTGCCAGCAGCGTAGGGCTATTTTACGGATCAACTGATACGCAGTATTTT.